This T cell receptor (beta chain) was identified in a study of tumor-infiltrating lymphocytes in primary liver carcinoma. The study's findings and limits: Tumors carried a top-250-clone fraction significantly exceeding that of blood (p = 0.039).

TCR beta cDNA was prepared out of about 530 ng total RNA by means of a constant-region primer. For TCR beta, libraries were produced by three nested multiplex PCR rounds using slightly modified ARM-PCR. Running approximately 10 cycles apiece, the first two PCR rounds relied on TRBV1-TRBV30 forward primers together with a C-beta reverse primer. TCRdb ran MiXCR on the multiplex PCR reads and lists one entry per CDR3 protein. The sample comprises about 35,000 distinct CDR3 sequences, 74% of which are singletons, and roughly 15% rests with the top ten. Without any cell sorting, roughly 18-31 mg of bulk tissue yielded co-extracted RNA and DNA. CDR1 and CDR2 from the germline V gene are KGHSH and LQKENI. CDR3 length: 15 residues. V lost 4 bases and J 0 bases, leaving 11 bases between the germline ends. This clonotype has ten or more counts. Its antigen is currently unknown.

The receptor's source is a man aged 35 to 55 with primary liver carcinoma and hepatitis B virus infection. This sequence joins TRBV18 and TRBJ2-3; TRBD2 might be the D (6 bases). The sample was liver tumor tissue from sampling region 4. Subset: tumor region T4, right-lateral pole. The CDR3 region has the DNA TGTGCCAGCTCACGAATAGCGGCGAGCACAGATACGCAGTATTTT. This codes for CASSRIAASTDTQYF.